Below, one T cell receptor beta chain is given with its context. This clonotype was observed many times. Its antigen is still unknown. No per-base quality is available; no much larger clone lies one base away. Amplification of TCR beta CDR3 regions was carried out from RNA transcripts. The first round of RT-PCR for the TCR CDR3 was performed with the HTBI primer set and the Qiagen OneStep RT-PCR kit. Libraries were constructed in a second round of multiplex PCR, after which size selection and purification were carried out. Paired-end sequencing of the libraries was performed with 100 bp reads on an Illumina HiSeq2000. In the authors' own workflow: SOAPnuke was used to process the raw data, with reads discarded if the reads contained adapters or uncalled bases, had a mean Phred below 15, or lacked an exact constant-primer or identifier match. High-quality paired reads were merged using COPE v1.2.5, and each unique nucleotide sequence was defined as a clonotype. Clonotypes were aligned to IMGT TRBV, TRBD and TRBJ reference segments using MiTCR v1.1. Analysis was restricted to V-J combinations with a frequency above 0.0001, which covered approximately 99% of repertoires. The TCS score was defined as F50 (clonal expansion) divided by E x V (chaos), with BLOSUM62-based TCRdist calculated between CDR3 peptides within each V-J. Welch's t-statistics and random forest reduced 514 V-J features to 10 to 15, which were used in a naive Bayes classifier (R e1071). In-frame beta chains were kept once TCRdb had trimmed the public reads at Q25 with fastp and called clones with MiXCR. Every distinct CDR3 protein forms one entry, paired with its most common genes and DNA. The authors' filters were not applied to this entry. This sample lists 400,000 or so distinct CDR3 sequences; about 14% were detected once. The ten largest clones represent about 18% of the sample.

The germline V gene (reference sequence) supplies CDR1 MNHEY and CDR2 SMNVEV. From V the trimming removes 3 bases and from J it removes 6 bases, while the gene matches leave 11 bases of the junction unaccounted for. The CDR3 covers 16 residues, taking in both the cysteine and the phenylalanine. Left in the record is the CDR3 DNA by itself, 48 bases read in frame from the first base. The data belong to a study of T cells in Graves' hyperthyroidism and ophthalmopathy (dated by TCRdb to about 2019). Background on the whole study: Peripheral blood samples were taken at the time of initial diagnosis, prior to any treatment. To identify distinguishing TCR V-J signatures, a discovery cohort of 100 or so patients was used, comprising 43 with Graves' ophthalmopathy and some 57 with stable Graves' hyperthyroidism. Prospective prediction of ophthalmopathy was tested in an independent validation cohort consisting of 18 to 20 hyperthyroidism patients and around 17 patients who later progressed to ophthalmopathy. The roughly 91 discovery patients were randomly divided into training and test sets at a 7:3 ratio. Thyroid tissue and blood T-cell repertoires from over 5 Graves' hyperthyroidism patients were also compared in the study. Following sampling, methimazole starting at 30 mg daily was given to hyperthyroidism patients, and high-dose intravenous methylprednisolone was given to ophthalmopathy patients. The paper reports TCR Vbeta CDR3 sequencing of over 130 peripheral blood samples: 43 ophthalmopathy, around 80 hyperthyroidism and around 17 progressor patients.

Study-level results and caveats: Ophthalmopathy was separated from stable hyperthyroidism by a 13 V-J signature model, with 87.88% sensitivity and about 81% specificity obtained in cross-validation and 80%/75% obtained in testing. No statistical method was used to fix the sample size in advance, and group allocation was not hidden from the investigators. Most expanded thyroid clonotypes (frequency above 0.001) were also detected in blood, suggesting blood repertoires may reflect thyroid immune responses. During validation, the model predicted progression to ophthalmopathy a median of about 5.9 months ahead of onset, with 60% to 71% sensitivity and more than 72% specificity.

In the ophthalmopathy patients, disease was moderately to severely active, with a Clinical Activity Score of 3 or more, a NOSPECS grade of 4 or more, and a duration of less than 3 months. Exclusion was applied to patients with uncontrolled infections, other autoimmune diseases, pregnancy or lactation. Diagnoses were established on the basis of clinical symptoms, serum thyroxine and TRAb, thyroid ultrasound, and orbital computed tomography. PBMCs were isolated from 10 ml of fresh peripheral blood by Ficoll-Paque density gradient centrifugation. Trizol reagent was used to extract total RNA, and RNA quality was then checked on an Agilent 2100 Bioanalyzer.

Rearrangement joined TRBV27 to TRBJ2-7, with 10 junctional bases fitting TRBD1. The TCR originated in a woman aged 30 to 39 with Graves' ophthalmopathy. The sequencing sample was made of blood. The nucleotides are TGTGCCAGCAGTTTCGAGCCGGGACAGGGGTTTGTCGAGCAGTACTTC. Translated, this is CASSFEPGQGFVEQYF.